These T cell receptor beta chains were read from a single sample in a study of blood T cell repertoires in COVID-19. Method: immunoSEQ multiplex PCR; TCRdb's copy keeps in-frame clones and lacks some. The sample includes fewer than 400,000 clones, 87% of them seen just once. The material sequenced was PBMCs or T cells enriched from blood (not recorded which). Receptors originate from a woman between 18 and 30 years old who had recovered from COVID-19. Both conserved end residues are part of each CDR3. D genes are given only for firm matches. The size field is filled for only some rows; it gives once, few, many or a size class.

j_gene: TRBJ2-1; v_gene: TRBV30; abundance: NA; d_gene: TRBD1; CDR3nt: TGTGCCTGGAGTGTCGCGTCGACCGGGACAGGGGTCCCAAATGAGCAGTTCTTC; CDR3aa: CAWSVASTGTGVPNEQFF
j_gene: TRBJ2-7; v_gene: TRBV5-5; abundance: NA; d_gene: TRBD2; CDR3nt: TGTGCCAGCAGCCGCGGACTAGCGGGAGTTGAGCAGTACTTC; CDR3aa: CASSRGLAGVEQYF
j_gene: TRBJ1-2; v_gene: TRBV18; abundance: once; d_gene: NA; CDR3nt: TGTGCCAGCTCACCCGCCCACCGGGACTACACCTTC; CDR3aa: CASSPAHRDYTF
j_gene: TRBJ1-2; v_gene: TRBV28; abundance: NA; d_gene: TRBD1; CDR3nt: TGTGCCAGCAGCGATCCGGGACAGATTCGTGGCTACACCTTC; CDR3aa: CASSDPGQIRGYTF
j_gene: TRBJ1-1; v_gene: TRBV19; abundance: NA; d_gene: TRBD1; CDR3nt: TGTGCCAGCCGACGCATCCGGGGAGACAGGGGAGGATCGAACACTGAAGCTTTCTTT; CDR3aa: CASRRIRGDRGGSNTEAFF
j_gene: TRBJ1-1; v_gene: TRBV20-1; abundance: NA; d_gene: NA; CDR3nt: TGCAGTGCGCCACAGGGCGCCGAAGCTTTCTTT; CDR3aa: CSAPQGAEAFF
j_gene: TRBJ2-3; v_gene: TRBV7-9; abundance: NA; d_gene: NA; CDR3nt: TGTGCCATCTCCGACAGCCCAGATACGCAGTATTTT; CDR3aa: CAISDSPDTQYF
j_gene: TRBJ2-7; v_gene: TRBV28; abundance: NA; d_gene: NA; CDR3nt: TGTGCCAGCAGTCCTCCCGGACGGGAGCTGGAGCAGTACTTC; CDR3aa: CASSPPGRELEQYF
j_gene: TRBJ2-7; v_gene: TRBV19; abundance: NA; d_gene: NA; CDR3nt: TGTGCCAGTAGTAATCTACCGGGACACTCCGAGCAGTACTTC; CDR3aa: CASSNLPGHSEQYF
j_gene: TRBJ1-2; v_gene: TRBV2; abundance: NA; d_gene: TRBD1; CDR3nt: TGTGCCAGCAGGGACGCCCGACAGGGCCGGATCTATGGCTACACCTTC; CDR3aa: CASRDARQGRIYGYTF
j_gene: TRBJ2-5; v_gene: TRBV11-1; abundance: NA; d_gene: TRBD1; CDR3nt: TGTGCCAGCAGTTTGGGGGACAGGACAAAAGAGACCCAGTACTTC; CDR3aa: CASSLGDRTKETQYF
j_gene: TRBJ2-7; v_gene: TRBV7-2; abundance: NA; d_gene: TRBD1; CDR3nt: TGTGCCAGCACCTCTAACAGGGGGCTTCTTCAGTACTTC; CDR3aa: CASTSNRGLLQYF
j_gene: TRBJ1-4; v_gene: TRBV7-9; abundance: NA; d_gene: NA; CDR3nt: TGTGCCAGCAGCTCCGGGGGGGCGGATGCGCATGAAAAACTGTTTTTT; CDR3aa: CASSSGGADAHEKLFF
j_gene: TRBJ1-2; v_gene: TRBV28; abundance: NA; d_gene: NA; CDR3nt: TGTGCCAGCACCATTGGGGGGGTTTGGAGCTACACCTTC; CDR3aa: CASTIGGVWSYTF
j_gene: TRBJ1-2; v_gene: TRBV19; abundance: NA; d_gene: TRBD1; CDR3nt: TGTGCCGCCCGGGACAGGGGGTCTCCCGACTATGGCTACACCTTC; CDR3aa: CAARDRGSPDYGYTF
j_gene: TRBJ1-1; v_gene: TRBV7-2; abundance: NA; d_gene: NA; CDR3nt: TGTGCCAGCAGCTTAGCGCGACTTAACACTGAAGCTTTCTTT; CDR3aa: CASSLARLNTEAFF
j_gene: TRBJ1-4; v_gene: TRBV18; abundance: NA; d_gene: NA; CDR3nt: TGTGCCAGCTCTCCGCTCCGGGGTGAAAAACTGTTTTTT; CDR3aa: CASSPLRGEKLFF
j_gene: TRBJ1-5; v_gene: TRBV18; abundance: few; d_gene: NA; CDR3nt: TGTGCCAGCTCTGCAATAGACAGGAACCAGCCCCAGCATTTT; CDR3aa: CASSAIDRNQPQHF
j_gene: TRBJ2-3; v_gene: TRBV9; abundance: NA; d_gene: NA; CDR3nt: TGTGCCAGCAGCGTAGAGCTTGTCGTGGGAGGTGGGACAGATACGCAGTATTTT; CDR3aa: CASSVELVVGGGTDTQYF
j_gene: TRBJ2-2; v_gene: TRBV11-3; abundance: few; d_gene: TRBD2; CDR3nt: TGTGCCAGCAGCTTAGAAGGATTTGGCCTAGCGGGAGGGCCCACCGGGGAGCTGTTTTTT; CDR3aa: CASSLEGFGLAGGPTGELFF
j_gene: TRBJ2-1; v_gene: TRBV7-8; abundance: few; d_gene: NA; CDR3nt: TGTGCCAGCAGCTTAATTTACTCATCGGGGAGCTCCTACAATGAGCAGTTCTTC; CDR3aa: CASSLIYSSGSSYNEQFF
j_gene: TRBJ1-1; v_gene: TRBV7-9; abundance: NA; d_gene: NA; CDR3nt: TGTGCCAGCAGCTTAGGACAGCGGAACACTGAAGCTTTCTTT; CDR3aa: CASSLGQRNTEAFF
j_gene: TRBJ2-3; v_gene: TRBV9; abundance: NA; d_gene: NA; CDR3nt: TGTGCCAGCAGCCCCCGGGTGGCAGATACGCAGTATTTT; CDR3aa: CASSPRVADTQYF
j_gene: TRBJ1-2; v_gene: TRBV11-2; abundance: NA; d_gene: TRBD1; CDR3nt: TGTGCCAGCAGCCTCAACAGGGACAGTCCGCTGGGCTACACCTTC; CDR3aa: CASSLNRDSPLGYTF
j_gene: TRBJ1-2; v_gene: TRBV6-5; abundance: NA; d_gene: TRBD1; CDR3nt: TGTGCCAGCAGTTACGGGCCAGGGGGAAATGGCTACACCTTC; CDR3aa: CASSYGPGGNGYTF
j_gene: TRBJ2-1; v_gene: TRBV10-2; abundance: NA; d_gene: TRBD2; CDR3nt: TGCGCCAGCAGCTGGGCGGGGGGATCCTACAATGAGCAGTTCTTC; CDR3aa: CASSWAGGSYNEQFF
j_gene: TRBJ2-7; v_gene: TRBV5-4; abundance: NA; d_gene: TRBD1; CDR3nt: TGTGCCAGCAGCCCGTGGGGACAGGGGACCCTTATACGGGAGCAGTACTTC; CDR3aa: CASSPWGQGTLIREQYF
j_gene: TRBJ2-7; v_gene: TRBV5-1; abundance: NA; d_gene: TRBD1; CDR3nt: TGCGCCAGCAGCCTGCCGGGACAGGGTAGGGACGAGCAGTACTTC; CDR3aa: CASSLPGQGRDEQYF
j_gene: TRBJ1-1; v_gene: TRBV3-1/TRBV3-2; abundance: NA; d_gene: TRBD1; CDR3nt: TGTGCCAGCAGTTTCGACAGGGTGAACACTGAAGCTTTCTTT; CDR3aa: CASSFDRVNTEAFF
j_gene: TRBJ2-3; v_gene: TRBV30; abundance: NA; d_gene: NA; CDR3nt: TGTGCCTGGAGTGTAATGTCGACAGATACGCAGTATTTT; CDR3aa: CAWSVMSTDTQYF
j_gene: TRBJ1-6; v_gene: TRBV11-2; abundance: once; d_gene: NA; CDR3nt: TGTGCCAGCAGCTTAGCAGGGTCCAATTCACCCCTCCACTTT; CDR3aa: CASSLAGSNSPLHF
j_gene: TRBJ1-1; v_gene: TRBV7-2; abundance: NA; d_gene: TRBD1; CDR3nt: TGTGCCAGCAGCTTAGTGACAGGGGCAGGATCTGAAGCTTTCTTT; CDR3aa: CASSLVTGAGSEAFF
j_gene: TRBJ1-1; v_gene: TRBV28; abundance: NA; d_gene: NA; CDR3nt: TGTGCCAGCAGTTTATACAGGGTGCTGAACACTGAAGCTTTCTTT; CDR3aa: CASSLYRVLNTEAFF
j_gene: TRBJ1-6; v_gene: TRBV19; abundance: NA; d_gene: TRBD1; CDR3nt: TGTGCCAGTAGTTCCGGACAGGGAGATTCACCCCTCCACTTT; CDR3aa: CASSSGQGDSPLHF
j_gene: TRBJ1-2; v_gene: TRBV19; abundance: NA; d_gene: NA; CDR3nt: TGTGCCAGTAGTATGTCAGGCAGAGATGGCTACACCTTC; CDR3aa: CASSMSGRDGYTF
j_gene: TRBJ1-1; v_gene: TRBV6-4; abundance: NA; d_gene: TRBD1; CDR3nt: TGTGCCAGCAGCGTTACAGGGGGTGGGACTGAAGCTTTCTTT; CDR3aa: CASSVTGGGTEAFF
j_gene: TRBJ1-3; v_gene: TRBV21-1; abundance: NA; d_gene: NA; CDR3nt: TGTGCCAGCACCTTTAAGGGACAGGATGGAAACACCATATATTTT; CDR3aa: CASTFKGQDGNTIYF
j_gene: TRBJ2-3; v_gene: TRBV2; abundance: NA; d_gene: TRBD2; CDR3nt: TGTGCCAGCAGGGGGGGGTTCAGCACAGATACGCAGTATTTT; CDR3aa: CASRGGFSTDTQYF
j_gene: TRBJ2-1; v_gene: TRBV24-1; abundance: NA; d_gene: NA; CDR3nt: TGTGCCACCAGTGATTTGGCGGGGTCCTACAATGAGCAGTTCTTC; CDR3aa: CATSDLAGSYNEQFF
j_gene: TRBJ2-1; v_gene: TRBV3-1/TRBV3-2; abundance: NA; d_gene: TRBD2; CDR3nt: TGTGCCAGCAGCCCTAATACACTAGCGGGGGGAATGAATGAGCAGTTCTTC; CDR3aa: CASSPNTLAGGMNEQFF
j_gene: TRBJ1-4; v_gene: TRBV3-1/TRBV3-2; abundance: NA; d_gene: NA; CDR3nt: TGTGCCAGCAGCCAGAGGGTTTCGACTAATGAAAAACTGTTTTTT; CDR3aa: CASSQRVSTNEKLFF
j_gene: TRBJ1-2; v_gene: TRBV28; abundance: NA; d_gene: NA; CDR3nt: TGTGCCGCTGGGCAGTTTAACTATGGCTACACCTTC; CDR3aa: CAAGQFNYGYTF